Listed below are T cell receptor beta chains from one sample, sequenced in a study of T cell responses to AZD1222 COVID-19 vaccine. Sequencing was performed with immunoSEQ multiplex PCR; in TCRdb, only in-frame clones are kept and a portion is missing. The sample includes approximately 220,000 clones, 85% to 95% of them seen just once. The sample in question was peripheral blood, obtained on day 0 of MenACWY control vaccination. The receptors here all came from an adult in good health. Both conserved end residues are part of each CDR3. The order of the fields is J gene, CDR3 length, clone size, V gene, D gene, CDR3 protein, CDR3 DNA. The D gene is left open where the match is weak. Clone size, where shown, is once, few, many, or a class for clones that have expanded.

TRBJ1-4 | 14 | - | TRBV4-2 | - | CASSQSRGDEKLFF | TGTGCCAGCAGCCAATCCCGGGGGGATGAAAAACTGTTTTTT
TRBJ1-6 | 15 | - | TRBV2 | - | CASSEGRSNNSPLHF | TGTGCCAGCAGTGAAGGGCGGAGCAATAATTCACCCCTCCACTTT
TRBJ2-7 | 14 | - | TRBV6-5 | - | CASRSTRASYEQYF | TGTGCCAGCAGATCGACACGGGCCTCCTACGAGCAGTACTTC
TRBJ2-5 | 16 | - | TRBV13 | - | CASSLRVASRQETQYF | TGTGCCAGCAGCTTAAGGGTGGCCAGCAGACAAGAGACCCAGTACTTC
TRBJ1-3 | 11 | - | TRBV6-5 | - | CASSWTATIYF | TGTGCCAGCAGTTGGACAGCCACCATATATTTT
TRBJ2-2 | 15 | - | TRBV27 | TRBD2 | CASSSVAGETGELFF | TGTGCCAGCAGTTCTGTAGCGGGGGAGACCGGGGAGCTGTTTTTT
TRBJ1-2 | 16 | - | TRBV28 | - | CASSLAAGGSNYGYTF | TGTGCCAGCAGTTTGGCGGCAGGCGGTTCTAACTATGGCTACACCTTC
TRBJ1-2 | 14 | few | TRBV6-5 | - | CASTIREWNYGYTF | TGTGCCAGCACCATAAGGGAGTGGAACTATGGCTACACCTTC
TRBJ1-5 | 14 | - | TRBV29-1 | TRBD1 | CSVAGTGGNQPQHF | TGCAGCGTCGCCGGGACAGGGGGCAATCAGCCCCAGCATTTT
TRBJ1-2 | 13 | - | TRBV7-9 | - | CASSHVGGAGYTF | TGTGCCAGCAGCCACGTTGGGGGCGCCGGTTACACCTTC
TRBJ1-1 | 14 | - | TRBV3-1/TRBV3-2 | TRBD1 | CASSPLTGRSEAFF | TGTGCCAGCAGCCCACTGACAGGGAGGTCTGAAGCTTTCTTT
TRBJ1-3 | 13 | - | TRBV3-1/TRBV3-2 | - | CARQVSSGNTIYF | TGTGCCAGACAGGTTAGCTCTGGAAACACCATATATTTT
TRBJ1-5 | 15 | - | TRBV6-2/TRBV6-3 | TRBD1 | CASSPTGVSNQPQHF | TGTGCCAGCAGCCCGACAGGGGTCAGCAATCAGCCCCAGCATTTT
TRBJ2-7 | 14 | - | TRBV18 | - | CASSYSHNSYEQYF | TGTGCCAGCTCATACTCCCACAACTCCTACGAGCAGTACTTC
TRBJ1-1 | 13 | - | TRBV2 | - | CASSGGGITEAFF | TGTGCCAGCTCGGGTGGGGGCATCACTGAAGCTTTCTTT
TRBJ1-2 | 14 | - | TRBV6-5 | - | CASRAGVSNYGYTF | TGTGCCAGCAGAGCAGGGGTATCCAACTATGGCTACACCTTC
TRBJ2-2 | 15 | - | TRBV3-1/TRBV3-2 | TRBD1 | CASSTGGLDTGELFF | TGTGCCAGCAGCACAGGGGGCCTAGACACCGGGGAGCTGTTTTTT
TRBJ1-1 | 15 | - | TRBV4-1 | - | CASSPGHTMNTEAFF | TGCGCCAGCAGCCCGGGACACACAATGAACACTGAAGCTTTCTTT
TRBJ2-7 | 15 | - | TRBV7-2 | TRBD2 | CASSLGLAGGHEQYF | TGTGCCAGCAGCTTGGGACTAGCGGGGGGTCACGAGCAGTACTTC
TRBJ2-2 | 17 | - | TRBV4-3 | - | CASSPSAGGLDTGELFF | TGCGCCAGCAGCCCCTCGGCCGGGGGCTTGGACACCGGGGAGCTGTTTTTT
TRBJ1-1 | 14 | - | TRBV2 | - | CASSRAEGSTEAFF | TGTGCCAGCAGTAGAGCGGAAGGCAGCACTGAAGCTTTCTTT